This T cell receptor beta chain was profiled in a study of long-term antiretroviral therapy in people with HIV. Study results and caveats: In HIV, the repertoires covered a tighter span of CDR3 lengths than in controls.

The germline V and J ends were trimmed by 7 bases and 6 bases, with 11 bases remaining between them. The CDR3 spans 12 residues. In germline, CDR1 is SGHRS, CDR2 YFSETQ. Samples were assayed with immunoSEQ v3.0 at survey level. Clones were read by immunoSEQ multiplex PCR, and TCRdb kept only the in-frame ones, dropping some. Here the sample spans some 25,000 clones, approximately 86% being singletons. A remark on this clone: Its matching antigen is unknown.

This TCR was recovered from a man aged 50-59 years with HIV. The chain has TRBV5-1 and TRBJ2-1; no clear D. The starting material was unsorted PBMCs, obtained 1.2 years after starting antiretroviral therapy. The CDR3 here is CASGTVGNEQFF. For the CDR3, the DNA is TGCGCCAGCGGTACTGTGGGCAATGAGCAGTTCTTC.